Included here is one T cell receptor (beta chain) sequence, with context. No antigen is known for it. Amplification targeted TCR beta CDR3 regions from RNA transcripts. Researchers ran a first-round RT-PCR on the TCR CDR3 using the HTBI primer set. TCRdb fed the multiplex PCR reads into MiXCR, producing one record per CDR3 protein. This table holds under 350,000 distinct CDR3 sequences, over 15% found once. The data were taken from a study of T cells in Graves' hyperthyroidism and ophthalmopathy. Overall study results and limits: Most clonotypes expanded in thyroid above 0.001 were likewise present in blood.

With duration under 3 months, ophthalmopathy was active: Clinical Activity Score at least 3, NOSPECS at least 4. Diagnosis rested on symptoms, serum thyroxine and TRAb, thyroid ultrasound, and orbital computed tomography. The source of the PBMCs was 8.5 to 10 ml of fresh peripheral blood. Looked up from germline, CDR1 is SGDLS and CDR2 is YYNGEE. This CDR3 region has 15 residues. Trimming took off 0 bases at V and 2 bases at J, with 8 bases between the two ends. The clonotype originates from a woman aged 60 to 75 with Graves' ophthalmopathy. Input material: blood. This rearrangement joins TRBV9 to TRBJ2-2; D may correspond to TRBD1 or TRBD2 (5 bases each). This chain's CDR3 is CASSVGGANTGELFF. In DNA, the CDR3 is TGTGCCAGCAGCGTAGGAGGGGCCAACACCGGGGAGCTGTTTTTT.